Following are 30 T cell receptor beta chains from one sample sequenced in a study of identical twins. MiXCR was run by TCRdb on the 5' RACE reads, yielding one entry per CDR3 protein. The table shows 500,000 to 700,000 distinct CDR3 sequences, with under 8.5% occurring only once. In addition, the sample was reused for a study of yellow fever vaccine responses in identical twins.

The sample was PBMCs. All receptors derive from a young woman in good health.

The rearrangement uses TRBV11-2 and TRBJ2-7, with D uncertain. Germline loops: CDR1 SGHAT, CDR2 FQNNGV. Deletions cut 5 bases from V and 0 bases from J, with 8 bases between. This CDR3 has 13 residues. This chain's CDR3 is CASSQLSSYEQYV. The CDR3 DNA follows: TGTGCCAGCAGCCAACTAAGCTCCTACGAGCAGTACGTC.

In its sample, this clonotype was seen a few times. This chain uses TRBV10-3 with TRBJ2-2; D uncertain. Looked up from germline, CDR1 is ENHRY and CDR2 is SYGVKD. CDR3 length equals 12 residues. V was clipped by 8 bases and J by 3 bases, with 7 bases between them. The CDR3 coding sequence is TGTGCCATCTCGGACCACACCGGGGAGCTGTTTTTT. Translation: CAISDHTGELFF.

The chain links TRBV28 to TRBJ2-1, with 9 nucleotides matching TRBD2. There are 14 residues in the CDR3. V lost 8 bases, J lost 5 bases, and 7 bases stayed unmatched. The germline V gene encodes CDR1 MDHEN and CDR2 SYDVKM. The CDR3 coding sequence is TGTGCCAGCTTGGGGTCTAGCGGGAACAATGAGCAGTTCTTC. Residues: CASLGSSGNNEQFF. Filled out from reference TRBV28 and TRBJ2-1, the complete variable domain reads DVKVTQSSRYLVKRTGEKVFLECVQDMDHENMFWYRQDPGLGLRLIYFSYDVKMKEKGDIPEGYSVSREKKERFSLILESASTNQTSMYLCASLGSSGNNEQFFGPGTRLTVL.

The CDR3: CASSQGQGPYEQYF. The DNA of the CDR3 is TGTGCCAGCAGCCAAGGGCAGGGACCCTACGAGCAGTACTTC. The J gene is TRBJ2-7, the V gene TRBV3-1, with D perhaps TRBD1 or TRBD2 (5 bases each). Germline lookup yields CDR1 LGHDT and CDR2 YNNKEL (reference sequence). The length of the CDR3 is 14 residues. V gave up 1 base and J gave up 2 bases, with 9 bases separating them.

The chain is built from TRBV24-1 and TRBJ2-7; TRBD1 is a possible D gene (6 bases). The CDR3 consists of 13 residues. Trimming removed 7 bases at V and 4 bases at J, with 13 bases between. Germline-derived CDR1 and CDR2 are KGHDR and SFDVKD. DNA for the CDR3: TGTGCCACCAGGGAGACAGGCAAATACGAGCAGTACTTC. This translates into CATRETGKYEQYF.

This clonotype was recorded at least ten times. A read error may produce the germline difference seen at one junction end. This rearrangement joins TRBV4-1 to TRBJ2-2; D possibly corresponds to TRBD2 (6 bases). CDR1 is MGHRA, CDR2 YSYEKL, per germline. This CDR3 region has 16 residues. CDR3 sequence reads: CASSQGLGVNPGELFF. The CDR3 DNA sequence: TGCGCCAGCAGCCAAGGACTAGGGGTGAACCCCGGGGAGCTGTTTTTT.

This clonotype was detected only a few times. V gene TRBV19 combines with J gene TRBJ2-3; no clear D gene. Deletions cut 6 bases from V and 2 bases from J, with 15 bases between. The CDR3 has 15 residues. The germline V gene encodes CDR1 LNHDA and CDR2 SQIVND (reference sequence). The CDR3: CASRVGAAFTDTQYF. The CDR3 region has the DNA TGTGCCAGTAGGGTCGGCGCGGCCTTCACAGATACGCAGTATTTT.

This clonotype was detected only a few times. The rearrangement links TRBV7-6 to TRBJ2-2; D is possibly TRBD1 (5 bases). CDR3 length equals 17 residues. V was cut by 1 base and J by 1 base, with 13 bases left in between. CDR1 and CDR2 from the germline V gene are SGHVS and FNYEAQ. The CDR3: CASSLGGFSWNTGELFF. The CDR3 DNA follows: TGTGCCAGCAGCTTAGGGGGCTTTAGTTGGAACACCGGGGAGCTGTTTTTT.

This clonotype was detected only a few times. The chain has TRBV3-1 and TRBJ2-7; perhaps D is TRBD1 or TRBD2 (5 bases each). Deletions cut 3 bases from V and 4 bases from J, with 13 bases between. The CDR3 covers 14 residues. CDR1 LGHDT and CDR2 YNNKEL come from the germline V gene (reference sequence). The CDR3 DNA sequence: TGTGCCAGCAGCCAGGGGACCCTTAGATACGAGCAGTACTTC. Translating gives CASSQGTLRYEQYF.

This clonotype showed up just a few times. V usage is TRBV20-1 and J usage is TRBJ2-7; D may correspond to TRBD1 or TRBD2 (5 bases each). Germline lookup yields CDR1 DFQATT and CDR2 SNEGSKA (reference sequence). This CDR3 contains 13 residues. Trimming stripped 3 bases from V and 3 bases from J, with 12 bases between. The DNA of the CDR3 is TGCAGTGCTAGGGGGCTGGGGGTCTACGAGCAGTACTTC. Translation gives CSARGLGVYEQYF.

This clonotype was observed many times. This chain uses TRBV20-1 with TRBJ2-1; D unresolved. Germline CDR1 reads DFQATT; CDR2 reads SNEGSKA (reference sequence). This CDR3 is built from 14 residues. V was clipped by 4 bases and J by 4 bases, with 14 bases between them. The CDR3 DNA sequence: TGCAGTGCTAAGGAGAGAGGTAGTTACAATGAGCAGTTCTTC. Residues: CSAKERGSYNEQFF.

This clonotype was seen more than once but under ten times. V and J are TRBV20-1 and TRBJ2-7; D remains unclear. The CDR3 totals 13 residues. Germline V CDR1 and CDR2: DFQATT, SNEGSKA (reference sequence). The V and J ends lost 3 bases and 2 bases respectively, with 11 bases between them. The CDR3 DNA is TGCAGTGCTAGGCCAGGTTATACCTACGAGCAGTACGTC. As protein: CSARPGYTYEQYV.

This clonotype was observed a few times. The chain couples TRBV20-1 to TRBJ1-4; 7 nucleotides line up with TRBD1. V lost 2 bases, J lost 4 bases, and 7 bases stayed unmatched. The CDR3 loop spans 15 amino acids. Per germline, CDR1 DFQATT and CDR2 SNEGSKA (reference sequence). The CDR3, as DNA: TGCAGTGCTAGACGCCGGGACAGAATTAATGAAAAACTGTTTTTT. This codes for CSARRRDRINEKLFF.

There are a few counts of this clonotype. V gene TRBV20-1 combines with J gene TRBJ1-1; D is ambiguous. CDR1 DFQATT and CDR2 SNEGSKA come from the germline V gene (reference sequence). With 6 bases removed from V and 1 base from J, the gap between germline ends came to 12 bases. CDR3 length: 13 residues. The CDR3 is CSAGVGSNTEAFF. For the CDR3, the DNA is TGCAGTGCCGGGGTAGGGTCGAACACTGAAGCTTTCTTT.

This clonotype has a handful of counts. This chain uses TRBV20-1 with TRBJ2-1; TRBD2 matches 8 bases. Germline V lookup: CDR1 DFQATT, CDR2 SNEGSKA (reference sequence). The ends lost 5 bases at V and 8 bases at J; junction bases unmatched: 11. The CDR3 has 14 amino acids. Written as DNA, the CDR3 is TGCAGTGCTTCTCGTCCCGGGACTAGTGATGAGCAGTTCTTC. It specifies CSASRPGTSDEQFF.

The chain uses TRBV25-1 and TRBJ1-4, with D unclear. Per germline, CDR1 MGHDK and CDR2 SYGVNS. There are 15 residues in the CDR3. Trimming took off 1 base at V and 8 bases at J, with 14 bases between the two ends. CDR3 protein: CASSESRLAGEKLFF. The CDR3 DNA reads as TGTGCCAGCAGTGAATCCCGCTTGGCCGGGGAAAAACTGTTTTTT.

A few counts support this clonotype. The genes are TRBV7-2 and TRBJ2-5; perhaps TRBD2 as D (7 bases). The CDR3 consists of 14 residues. Trimming shortened V by 8 bases and J by 5 bases, and 18 bases separated the two germline ends. CDR1 and CDR2 (germline): SGHTA, FQGNSA. CDR3 coding DNA: TGTGCCAGCTCCGAAGGGGGGGGCAGTGAGACCCAGTACTTC. This encodes CASSEGGGSETQYF.

This sequence joins TRBV28 and TRBJ2-7, with 8 bases matching TRBD1. The germline V gene has CDR1 MDHEN and CDR2 SYDVKM. V shed 5 bases and J 6 bases; nucleotides not matched to a gene: 3. This CDR3 has 12 residues. The CDR3 DNA reads TGTGCCAGCAGTCGGACAGGGACCGAGCAGTACTTC. This encodes CASSRTGTEQYF. The full variable domain, in which reference TRBV28 and TRBJ2-7 provide the parts outside the CDR3, is DVKVTQSSRYLVKRTGEKVFLECVQDMDHENMFWYRQDPGLGLRLIYFSYDVKMKEKGDIPEGYSVSREKKERFSLILESASTNQTSMYLCASSRTGTEQYFGPGTRLTVT.

This clonotype was found once. The genes are TRBV29-1 and TRBJ2-7; maybe TRBD2 (5 bases). Trimming took 4 bases from V and 6 from J, leaving 13 bases between them. In germline, CDR1 is SQVTM, CDR2 ANQGSEA. The CDR3 spans 12 residues. The CDR3 loop reads CSVAGVSREQYF. Written as DNA, the CDR3 is TGCAGCGTTGCCGGGGTCTCGCGCGAGCAGTACTTC.

Comment on this clonotype: A read error may account for a junction end that differs from germline. The chain combines TRBV15 with TRBJ2-1; 10 nucleotides agree with TRBD2. This CDR3 has 16 amino acids. Germline assignment: CDR1 LNHNV and CDR2 YYDKDF (reference sequence). The CDR3 DNA sequence: TGTGCCACCAGCAGAGATAGGACTAGCGGTCTCAATGAGCAGCTCTTC. Its translation: CATSRDRTSGLNEQLF. Looking up the rest from reference TRBV15 and TRBJ2-1 gives the full variable domain: DAMVIQNPRYQVTQFGKPVTLSCSQTLNHNVMYWYQQKSSQAPKLLFHYYDKDFNNEADTPDNFQSRRPNTSFCFLDIRSPGLGDTAMYLCATSRDRTSGLNEQLFGPGTRLTVL.

This clonotype was picked up many times. The J gene is TRBJ2-1, the V gene TRBV3-1; 12 bases fit TRBD2. The J segment lost 9 bases and the V segment lost 3 bases, leaving 6 bases of the junction unmatched. The CDR3 is 15 residues long. CDR1 is LGHDT, CDR2 YNNKEL, per germline (reference sequence). The CDR3 sequence is CASSQSPSGRGEQFF. CDR3 DNA sequence: TGTGCCAGCAGCCAGTCCCCTAGCGGGAGGGGTGAGCAGTTCTTC.

This clonotype was found many times. The gene calls are TRBV5-1 and TRBJ2-2; 8 bases are shared with TRBD2. V lost 4 bases, J lost 0 bases, and 2 bases stayed unmatched. This CDR3 spans 15 amino acids. CDR1 and CDR2 from the germline V gene are SGHRS and YFSETQ. The DNA of the CDR3 is TGCGCCAGCAGCCCGGGGGGGGCGAACACCGGGGAGCTGTTTTTT. Translated: CASSPGGANTGELFF.

The rearrangement joins TRBV6-5 to TRBJ1-1; D possibly corresponds to TRBD1 (6 bases). The germline V and J ends were trimmed by 2 bases and 3 bases, with 16 bases remaining between them. CDR1 MNHEY and CDR2 SVGAGI come from the germline V gene. There are 16 residues in the CDR3. The CDR3 coding sequence is TGTGCCAGCAGTTACGGGAAGGGGGGCAGGTACACTGAAGCTTTCTTT. It translates to CASSYGKGGRYTEAFF.

The CDR3 DNA follows: TGTGCCAGCAGGGGAGTCAGGGACACTGAAGCTTTCTTT. Encoded protein: CASRGVRDTEAFF. This sequence joins TRBV7-2 and TRBJ1-1; possible D gene TRBD1, 5 bases. Germline V gene sequence: CDR1 SGHTA, CDR2 FQGNSA. Trimming pared 6 bases from V and 3 bases from J, leaving 11 bases between. The CDR3 has 13 amino acids.

This clonotype was observed a few times. The chain has TRBV10-3 and TRBJ2-1, with D maybe TRBD1 (5 bases). V lost 8 bases and J 6 bases, leaving 17 bases between the germline ends. Germline V gene data show CDR1 as ENHRY and CDR2 as SYGVKD. This CDR3 has 14 residues. CDR3 coding DNA: TGTGCCATCCAAGGGGTGGACCTGGGCAATGAGCAGTTCTTC. Translated, it gives CAIQGVDLGNEQFF.

This clonotype was detected many times. The chain is built from TRBV2 and TRBJ2-7; TRBD1 matches at 8 bases. Germline V gene data show CDR1 as SNHLY and CDR2 as FYNNEI. With V trimmed by 1 base and J by 3 bases, 5 bases remained unmatched. CDR3 length: 15 residues. CDR3 DNA sequence: TGTGCCAGCAGTGAAGGACAGGGGTGGATCTACGAGCAGTACTTC. This gives the protein CASSEGQGWIYEQYF.

The J gene is TRBJ1-4, the V gene TRBV5-6, with 9 bases lining up with TRBD1. The CDR3 length is 16 residues. Unmatched junction bases numbered 11, after V lost 6 bases and J lost 5 bases. From germline, CDR1 is SGHDT and CDR2 YYEEEE. The CDR3 nucleotides read TGTGCCAGCAAGGCCCTGCAAGGGACAGGGAATGAAAAACTGTTTTTT. This translates into CASKALQGTGNEKLFF.

The chain uses TRBV6-5 and TRBJ1-4; D call uncertain. Trimming cost V 4 bases and J 0 bases, with 6 bases left between them. This CDR3 has 14 amino acids. Per the germline V gene, CDR1 is MNHEY and CDR2 is SVGAGI. The CDR3 DNA is TGTGCCAGCAGTTCCGTTACAACTAATGAAAAACTGTTTTTT. As protein: CASSSVTTNEKLFF.

The chain combines TRBV7-6 with TRBJ1-6, with a weak D call TRBD1 (6 bases). Trimming took 5 bases from V and 8 from J, leaving 16 bases between them. In germline, CDR1 is SGHVS, CDR2 FNYEAQ. The CDR3 sequence is 15 residues long. The CDR3 DNA reads as TGTGCCAGCAGCCAGCGGACAGAGGGGGATTCACCCCTCCACTTT. Translated, it gives CASSQRTEGDSPLHF.

This clonotype was recorded at least ten times. The genes are TRBV29-1 and TRBJ2-7; D might be TRBD1 (5 bases). Germline assignment: CDR1 SQVTM and CDR2 ANQGSEA. The V end was cut by 1 base, the J end by 5 bases, with 9 bases between. The CDR3 loop spans 12 amino acids. As DNA, the CDR3 is TGCAGCGTTGAAGTGCAGGGCCACGAGCAGTACTTC. This encodes CSVEVQGHEQYF.